This T cell receptor beta chain was found in a study of regulatory T cells in long-lasting Graves disease. Study-level findings and limits: Among the persistent patients, 2,500 to 3,000 public clonotypes were shared, more than the roughly 900 shared among new patients. Persistent cases favored TRBV28, TRBJ1-2 and TRBJ2-5. Graves' patients with persistent disease showed TCR diversity lower than patients newly diagnosed.

CDR3 length: 13 amino acids. The V gene's germline CDR1 is MNHEY and CDR2 SMNVEV (reference sequence). Trimming removed 4 bases from V and 2 bases from J, with 8 bases in between. For TCR beta, libraries came from iRepertoire HTBI primers and Arm-PCR of CDR3 regions. TCRdb analysed the multiplex PCR reads with MiXCR anew, one entry per CDR3 protein. The sample carries fewer than 450,000 distinct CDR3 sequences, 20% recorded once. Regarding time point: persistent/refractory GD, antithyroid drugs over 5 years with positive TRAb. PBMC-extracted RNA yielded the TCR library. An endocrinology unit in Xi'an, China, supplied the patients. This clonotype showed up many times. The antigen is undetermined.

The sequence was obtained from a female donor with Graves disease. The sample in question was peripheral blood mononuclear cells (PBMCs), obtained when the disease was refractory, from a patient treated with antithyroid drugs. The chain employs TRBV27 and TRBJ1-2, with D unresolved. The CDR3 sequence: CASSYRENYGYTF. CDR3 DNA sequence: TGTGCCAGCAGTTACCGAGAGAACTATGGCTACACCTTC.